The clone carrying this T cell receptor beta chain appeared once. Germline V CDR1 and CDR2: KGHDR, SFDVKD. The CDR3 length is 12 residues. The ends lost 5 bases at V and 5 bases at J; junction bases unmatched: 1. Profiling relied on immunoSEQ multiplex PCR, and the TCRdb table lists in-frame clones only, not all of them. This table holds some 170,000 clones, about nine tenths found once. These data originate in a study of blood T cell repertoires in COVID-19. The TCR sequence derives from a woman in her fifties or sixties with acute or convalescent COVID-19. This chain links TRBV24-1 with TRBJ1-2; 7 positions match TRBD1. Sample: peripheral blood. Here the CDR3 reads CATSATGYGYTF. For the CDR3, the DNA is TGTGCCACCAGTGCGACAGGGTATGGCTACACCTTC.